This TCR beta chain was captured in a study of blood T cells in healthy people across ages. Overall study: For every two T cells, template switching captured about one barcoded beta molecule.

Isolation recovered at least 7 million PBMCs from every sample. The use of a sample-barcoded 5' primer and a J-beta primer mix characterized a second PCR of about 7 to 12 cycles. TCRdb re-analysed the 5' RACE reads in MiXCR, keeping a single row per CDR3 protein. The table lists 550,000 to 800,000 distinct CDR3 sequences, roughly 32% of them singletons, with 15% in the top ten. J gave up 0 bases and V 4 bases, and 5 bases lay outside the gene matches. Germline V gene data show CDR1 as DFQATT and CDR2 as SNEGSKA (reference sequence). The CDR3 is 15 residues long. Overall study results and limits: Possibly, changes in expanded clonotypes were confounded because donor CMV status was unknown. Roughly linear declines in TCR beta diversity per million T cells occurred with age.

This clonotype was detected ten times or more. Its antigen remains unidentified. Sample: blood. V is TRBV20-1 and J is TRBJ2-3; 9 nucleotides match TRBD1. The sequence was obtained from a woman at least 80 years old in good health. In DNA, the CDR3 is TGCAGTGCTACTGGGACAGGGCTTAGCACAGATACGCAGTATTTT. Protein product: CSATGTGLSTDTQYF.